What follows are 30 T cell receptor beta chains derived from one specimen sequenced in a study of Ad26.COV2.S vaccination and SARS-CoV-2 variants. Clones were read by immunoSEQ multiplex PCR, and TCRdb kept only the in-frame ones, dropping some. The sample lists over 250,000 clones, around 87% occurring once. Described treatment: 19 received Ad26.COV2.S at low or high dose, single or two shots; 5 received placebo; per-sample allocation not given. It was on day 63 after the first vaccine or placebo injection that samples were taken. The material sequenced was peripheral blood, taken in a trial of Ad26.COV2.S vaccine versus placebo. These TCRs come from a person between 18 and 65 years old who received the Ad26.COV2.S COVID-19 vaccine or a placebo.

The chain recombines TRBV11-2 with TRBJ2-1; 7 nucleotides line up with TRBD2. This CDR3 region has 16 residues. Germline CDR1 and CDR2: SGHAT and FQNNGV. V lost 5 bases to trimming and J lost 9 bases; unmatched junction nucleotides: 16. This CDR3 is CASSRNERAGWSEQFF. CDR3 DNA sequence: TGTGCCAGCAGCCGTAACGAGCGAGCGGGGTGGAGTGAGCAGTTCTTC. The full variable domain, with the rest looked up from reference TRBV11-2 and TRBJ2-1, is EAGVAQSPRYKIIEKRQSVAFWCNPISGHATLYWYQQILGQGPKLLIQFQNNGVVDDSQLPKDRFSAERLKGVDSTLKIQPAKLEDSAVYLCASSRNERAGWSEQFFGPGTRLTVL.

As regards this clone: This same CDR3 is encoded by further DNA sequences in the sample. This sequence joins TRBV9 and TRBJ2-3; no firm D call. V was cut by 1 base and J by 4 bases, with 10 bases left in between. CDR1 is SGDLS and CDR2 is YYNGEE in the germline V gene. The CDR3 sequence is 14 residues long. CDR3 amino acids: CASSVTSGSDTQYF. For the CDR3, the DNA is TGTGCCAGCAGCGTAACGTCTGGCTCAGATACGCAGTATTTT.

This chain connects TRBV7-6 to TRBJ2-7, with 13 nucleotides matching TRBD2. Trimming cost V 5 bases and J 6 bases; bases outside gene matches: 7. Germline values: CDR1 SGHVS, CDR2 FNYEAQ. The CDR3 sequence is 15 residues long. CDR3 nucleotides: TGTGCCAGCAGCGTCGGACTAGCGGGAGCGGGCGAGCAGTACTTC. Its protein is CASSVGLAGAGEQYF.

This chain links TRBV9 with TRBJ2-1; D is possibly TRBD1 (6 bases). The CDR3 length is 14 residues. The germline V gene has CDR1 SGDLS and CDR2 YYNGEE. With 0 bases removed from V and 5 bases from J, the gap between germline ends came to 9 bases. CDR3 in DNA: TGTGCCAGCAGCGTAGTGGGGGCGGACAATGAGCAGTTCTTC. It translates to CASSVVGADNEQFF.

This chain joins TRBV5-4 and TRBJ1-2; D gene ambiguous. CDR3 size: 17 residues. Per germline, CDR1 SGHNT and CDR2 YYREEE (reference sequence). V was shortened by 3 bases and J by 8 bases, with 26 bases between the two germline ends. The CDR3 region is CASSSGVSVFTVGGYTF. The CDR3 bases are TGTGCCAGCAGCTCTGGAGTAAGTGTATTTACCGTCGGGGGCTACACCTTC.

The chain joins TRBV28 to TRBJ2-7; 11 bases agree with TRBD2. The CDR3 length is 16 residues. Losses at the gene ends were 3 bases for V and 2 bases for J; bases not matched to a gene: 6. CDR1 MDHEN and CDR2 SYDVKM come from the germline V gene. DNA of the CDR3: TGTGCCAGCAGTTTCTCCGGGACTAGCGGAACCTACGAGCAGTACTTC. Translation: CASSFSGTSGTYEQYF.

The chain uses TRBV7-2 and TRBJ2-3, with 8 nucleotides matching TRBD1. This CDR3 comprises 15 residues. CDR1 is SGHTA and CDR2 is FQGNSA in the germline V gene. Trimming at V came to 2 bases and at J to 4 bases, leaving 5 bases not matched to a gene. DNA for the CDR3: TGTGCCAGCAGCTTACAGGACAGGGTTCCAGATACGCAGTATTTT. Protein: CASSLQDRVPDTQYF. The whole variable domain, filled in from reference TRBV7-2 and TRBJ2-3, reads GAGVSQSPSNKVTEKGKDVELRCDPISGHTALYWYRQSLGQGLEFLIYFQGNSAPDKSGLPSDRFSAERTGGSVSTLTIQRTQQEDSAVYLCASSLQDRVPDTQYFGPGTRLTVL.

This clone was counted a few times. The rearrangement links TRBV27 to TRBJ2-7; 8 nucleotides agree with TRBD1. CDR3 length: 14 amino acids. CDR1 is MNHEY, CDR2 SMNVEV, per germline (reference sequence). J gave up 5 bases and V 3 bases, and 6 bases lay outside the gene matches. CDR3 sequence (DNA): TGTGCCAGCAGTTTGAGACAGGGGAATCACGAGCAGTACTTC. Protein sequence: CASSLRQGNHEQYF.

This chain links TRBV7-2 with TRBJ2-7, with D maybe TRBD2 (7 bases). CDR3 length: 16 residues. The germline V gene encodes CDR1 SGHTA and CDR2 FQGNSA. Trimming pared 5 bases from V and 0 bases from J, leaving 17 bases between. The CDR3: CASSTRGGASSYEQYF. The DNA of the CDR3 is TGTGCCAGCAGCACCCGAGGGGGGGCGAGCTCCTACGAGCAGTACTTC.

The V call is TRBV2, the J call TRBJ2-1; the D is unclear. Germline lookup yields CDR1 SNHLY and CDR2 FYNNEI. The V end was cut by 2 bases, the J end by 6 bases, with 11 bases between. The CDR3 runs to 14 residues. CDR3 coding DNA: TGTGCCAGCAGTGAAAGTAGTCCAGTCAATGAGCAGTTCTTC. Translating it yields CASSESSPVNEQFF. The whole variable domain, filled in from reference TRBV2 and TRBJ2-1, reads EPEVTQTPSHQVTQMGQEVILRCVPISNHLYFYWYRQILGQKVEFLVSFYNNEISEKSEIFDDQFSVERPDGSNFTLKIRSTKLEDSAMYFCASSESSPVNEQFFGPGTRLTVL.

The chain recombines TRBV14 with TRBJ1-1; possibly TRBD1 for D (5 bases). Trimming stripped 0 bases from V and 9 bases from J, with 11 bases between. The CDR3 consists of 13 residues. The germline V gene has CDR1 SGHDN and CDR2 FVKESK. For the CDR3, the DNA is TGTGCCAGCAGCCAAGAGGCGCGACAGCAAGCTTTCTTT. Protein product: CASSQEARQQAFF. Full variable domain (remainder filled in from reference TRBV14 and TRBJ1-1): EAGVTQFPSHSVIEKGQTVTLRCDPISGHDNLYWYRRVMGKEIKFLLHFVKESKQDESGMPNNRFLAERTGGTYSTLKVQPAELEDSGVYFCASSQEARQQAFFGQGTRLTVV.

The CDR3 here is CAISGGLVDEQFF. The CDR3 bases are TGTGCCATCAGTGGAGGACTAGTCGATGAGCAGTTCTTC. The chain combines TRBV10-3 with TRBJ2-1; 7 bases align to TRBD2. This CDR3 region has 13 residues. Trimming cost V 4 bases and J 8 bases; bases outside gene matches: 5. Germline lookup yields CDR1 ENHRY and CDR2 SYGVKD.

This sequence joins TRBV19 and TRBJ1-5, with 11 bases lining up with TRBD1. Trimming cost V 5 bases and J 2 bases; bases outside gene matches: 2. Per germline, CDR1 LNHDA and CDR2 SQIVND (reference sequence). This CDR3 has 15 amino acids. The CDR3, as DNA: TGTGCCAGTAGTTTGGGACAGGGGGGCAATCAGCCCCAGCATTTT. It encodes CASSLGQGGNQPQHF.

This chain uses TRBV28 with TRBJ1-2, with D uncertain. Trimming removed 7 bases at V and 0 bases at J, with 3 bases between. CDR3 length equals 11 residues. Germline V gene sequence: CDR1 MDHEN, CDR2 SYDVKM. CDR3 sequence (DNA): TGTGCCAGCACGGCTAACTATGGCTACACCTTC. Encoded protein: CASTANYGYTF.

V gene TRBV3-1 (or the pseudogene TRBV3-2) combines with J gene TRBJ2-1; 11 positions match TRBD2. The junction had 4 bases not matched to a gene; V was cut back by 4 bases and J by 8 bases. The CDR3 contains 14 residues. The germline gives CDR1 LGHDT, CDR2 YNNKEL (reference sequence). This CDR3 reads CASSLTSGSYEQFF. CDR3 DNA sequence: TGTGCCAGCAGCCTTACTAGCGGGAGCTATGAGCAGTTCTTC.

This clone was detected only once. This chain uses TRBV18 with TRBJ2-3; 12 positions match TRBD1. The J segment lost 4 bases and the V segment lost 3 bases, leaving 5 bases of the junction unmatched. The germline CDR1 and CDR2 sequences are KGHSH and LQKENI. This CDR3 has 16 amino acids. The CDR3 loop is CASSPTGTGGPDTQYF. CDR3 in DNA: TGTGCCAGCTCACCTACCGGGACAGGGGGCCCAGATACGCAGTATTTT.

The CDR3 DNA is TGCAGCGTTGTAGACCCGGGTGAAAAACTGTTTTTT. Its protein product is CSVVDPGEKLFF. This chain links TRBV29-1 with TRBJ1-4; D unclear. V dropped 4 bases and J dropped 7 bases, with 10 bases sitting between them. The CDR3 runs 12 residues. Germline V gene data show CDR1 as SQVTM and CDR2 as ANQGSEA.

This clone has more than one count but fewer than ten. The V call is TRBV5-6, the J call TRBJ1-5, with 9 bases that match TRBD1. The germline gives CDR1 SGHDT, CDR2 YYEEEE. V lost 0 bases, J lost 6 bases, and 4 bases stayed unmatched. This CDR3 spans 15 amino acids. Here the CDR3 DNA reads TGTGCCAGCAGCTTGGGGACAGGGGTTATTCAGCCCCAGCATTTT. Its protein product is CASSLGTGVIQPQHF.

This CDR3 is CASSFAQGVEQYF. CDR3 DNA sequence: TGCGCCAGCAGCTTCGCCCAGGGCGTAGAGCAGTACTTC. The chain has TRBV5-1 and TRBJ2-7; TRBD1 is a possible D gene (5 bases). Between the trimmed V and J ends, which lost 2 bases and 7 bases, there was a span of 13 bases. Per germline, CDR1 SGHRS and CDR2 YFSETQ. The CDR3 loop spans 13 amino acids. The full variable domain, in which reference TRBV5-1 and TRBJ2-7 provide the parts outside the CDR3, is KAGVTQTPRYLIKTRGQQVTLSCSPISGHRSVSWYQQTPGQGLQFLFEYFSETQRNKGNFPGRFSGRQFSNSRSEMNVSTLELGDSALYLCASSFAQGVEQYFGPGTRLTVT.

This chain links TRBV12-3 or TRBV12-4 with TRBJ2-3, with D perhaps TRBD1 or TRBD2 (5 bases each). This CDR3 has 13 residues. V was pared by 6 bases and J by 0 bases, with 7 bases between. The CDR3 DNA reads as TGTGCCAGCAGCTGGGACAGCACAGATACGCAGTATTTT. Residues: CASSWDSTDTQYF.

This sequence joins TRBV29-1 and TRBJ2-1; D gene uncertain. V was pared by 7 bases and J by 5 bases, with 6 bases between. The germline V gene has CDR1 SQVTM and CDR2 ANQGSEA. The CDR3 is 10 amino acids. For the CDR3, the DNA is TGCAGCGGTGGGGACAATGAGCAGTTCTTC. Protein product: CSGGDNEQFF.

The CDR3 reads CAWSWTSSGNTIYF. As DNA, the CDR3 is TGTGCCTGGAGTTGGACAAGCTCTGGAAACACCATATATTTT. This chain links TRBV30 with TRBJ1-3, with a weak D call TRBD1 (5 bases). The ends were cut back, 2 bases at V and 0 bases at J, with 8 bases in the middle. The length of the CDR3 is 14 residues. CDR1 is GTSNPN, CDR2 SVGIG, per germline (reference sequence).

This clone was counted a few times. The rearrangement joins TRBV6-1 to TRBJ2-1, with 9 positions matching TRBD2. After removal of 1 base from V and 8 bases from J, the junction contained 12 bases not matched to a gene. Looked up from germline, CDR1 is MNHNS and CDR2 is SASEGT. This CDR3 comprises 17 residues. CDR3 protein: CASSEEIPGLASYEQFF. The CDR3 DNA sequence: TGTGCCAGCAGTGAAGAAATTCCGGGACTAGCTTCCTATGAGCAGTTCTTC.

The chain combines TRBV7-2 with TRBJ2-6, with D maybe TRBD1 (5 bases). This CDR3 is built from 17 residues. Trimming left V 4 bases short and J 0 bases short, with 13 bases between. CDR1 SGHTA and CDR2 FQGNSA come from the germline V gene. In nucleotides, the CDR3 is TGTGCCAGCAGCTCGACAGTTCCCAGCTCTGGGGCCAACGTCCTGACTTTC. Encoded protein: CASSSTVPSSGANVLTF.

Here the CDR3 DNA reads TGTGCCAGCAGCCCCTCGCCTAACTATGGCTACACCTTC. This sequence encodes CASSPSPNYGYTF. The rearrangement links TRBV11-2 to TRBJ1-2; D is undetermined. V lost 5 bases, J lost 0 bases, and 7 bases lay in between. Germline V gives CDR1 SGHAT, CDR2 FQNNGV. The CDR3 contains 13 residues.

The chain carries TRBV19 and TRBJ1-2; 8 positions match TRBD1. Germline loops: CDR1 LNHDA, CDR2 SQIVND (reference sequence). J was trimmed by 1 base and V by 7 bases; bases with no gene match: 5. The CDR3 covers 14 residues. CDR3 in DNA: TGTGCCAGTAACCCCGACAGGGGTAACTATGGCTACACCTTC. It encodes CASNPDRGNYGYTF.

The CDR3: CASSQMKGSNYGYTF. The CDR3 region has the DNA TGTGCCAGCTCACAGATGAAAGGCTCCAACTATGGCTACACCTTC. The genes are TRBV2 and TRBJ1-2; D is uncertain. V lost 8 bases and J 2 bases, leaving 18 bases between the germline ends. The CDR3 has 15 amino acids. In germline, CDR1 is SNHLY, CDR2 FYNNEI.

The CDR3 nucleotides are TGTGCCAGCAGTTTTAATCGGGCTACCAGCGAGCAGTACTTC. It yields the protein CASSFNRATSEQYF. The chain uses TRBV27 and TRBJ2-7; no clear D gene. V lost 3 bases to trimming and J lost 6 bases, with 15 bases between them. CDR3 length equals 14 residues. Germline V CDR1 and CDR2: MNHEY, SMNVEV (reference sequence).

This chain uses TRBV3-1 (or the pseudogene TRBV3-2) with TRBJ2-3; the D gene is possibly TRBD2 (6 bases). CDR3 length: 16 residues. CDR1 and CDR2 from the germline V gene are LGHDT and YNNKEL (reference sequence). V was cut by 0 bases and J by 3 bases, with 13 bases left in between. CDR3 sequence reads: CASSQDRRAGTDTQYF. CDR3 sequence (DNA): TGTGCCAGCAGCCAAGATCGTCGGGCGGGGACAGATACGCAGTATTTT.

The chain employs TRBV7-6 and TRBJ2-5, with a weak D call TRBD1 (6 bases). Germline V gene lookup returns CDR1 SGHVS and CDR2 FNYEAQ. The CDR3 covers 17 residues. V lost 2 bases to trimming and J lost 3 bases, with 19 bases between them. CDR3 in DNA: TGTGCCAGCAGCTTACTTGTTGGCAGGGGTAAAGAAGAGACCCAGTACTTC. This encodes CASSLLVGRGKEETQYF. The full variable domain, rest sourced from reference TRBV7-6 and TRBJ2-5, is GAGVSQSPRYKVTKRGQDVALRCDPISGHVSLYWYRQALGQGPEFLTYFNYEAQQDKSGLPNDRFSAERPEGSISTLTIQRTEQRDSAMYRCASSLLVGRGKEETQYFGPGTRLLVL.